Reported below is one T cell receptor beta chain. The antigen it binds to is not known. Base qualities are missing; no much larger clone stands one base away. This entry belongs to a study of OX40 agonist ivuxolimab in advanced cancers. With regard to the full study: Ivuxolimab was a fully human IgG2 agonistic monoclonal antibody targeting the costimulatory receptor OX40 (CD134). The point of sequencing TCRbeta in the periphery was to test whether ivuxolimab changed TCR sequence diversity and drove clonal T-cell expansion. Prior anti-PD-1, anti-PD-L1 or anti-CTLA-4 therapy was permitted, and checkpoint inhibitors had been received by under 50% of dose-escalation patients. The paper reports the monotherapy dose-escalation portion (N of about 51 patients) of the phase I ivuxolimab trial. Partial responses were achieved by three dose-escalation patients, of whom one had hepatocellular carcinoma and two had cutaneous melanoma. A male proportion of roughly 80% and a mean age of about 60 years, ranging from 23 to 79, were recorded for the dose-escalation cohort. Intravenous ivuxolimab was administered to patients every 2 weeks at six dose levels: 0.01, 0.1, 0.3, 1.5, 3 and 10 mg/kg. Of the roughly 51 patients in dose escalation, approximately 20 had hepatocellular carcinoma, some 15 had melanoma, 9 had renal cell carcinoma and 9 had head and neck cancer.

Genomic DNA was isolated from the sorted cells so that the TCRbeta CDR3 region could be sequenced. The immunoSEQ Assay was used to sequence the TCRbeta CDR3 regions. TCRdb mirrors the immuneACCESS table, restricted to in-frame sequences. Some clones are absent from its copies; in checked studies, under half trace to an unresolved V gene, and the reason for the others is unknown. The sample data list more than 55,000 clones, and 80% to 95% of these were observed just once. Jointly, the top ten make up roughly 13% of the sample. The germline V gene (reference sequence) gives CDR1 as MNHEY and CDR2 as SMNVEV. From the cysteine through the phenylalanine, the CDR3 covers 16 amino acids. Only the CDR3 DNA stays, 48 bases, in frame from base 1. Compared with germline, V lacks 4 bases and J lacks 0 bases; bases without a gene match: 5. Points the paper makes about the study in general: After ivuxolimab, CD8+ T cells had more expanded clones than CD4+ T cells on average. Which antigens the clonally expanded peripheral T cells were specific for was not determined. In partial responders in the 0.1-3.0 mg/kg groups, normalized peripheral clonal expansion was found to be among the lowest, especially among CD8+ T cells. Low levels of normalized T-cell clonal expansion were also seen in some nonresponding patients. At doses of 0.1 to 3.0 mg/kg, clonal expansion of both CD4+ and CD8+ blood T cells was observed from baseline to week 6.

The trial excluded patients who had a history of autoimmune disease or were on systemic immunosuppression. Peripheral blood for TCR sequencing was collected from all dose cohorts at baseline, on cycle 4 day 1, and on cycle 7 day 1. Samples were obtained from an open-label, multicenter, first-in-human phase I dose-escalation trial of ivuxolimab. Adults with locally advanced or metastatic melanoma, renal cell, hepatocellular, or head and neck squamous cell carcinoma were enrolled in the trial. CD4+ and CD8+ T cells were sorted separately from peripheral blood before TCR sequencing. The sequencing here drew on CD4+ or CD8+ T cells sorted from blood, taken in a trial of the OX40 agonist ivuxolimab. The sequence derives from an adult with an advanced solid tumor such as melanoma, head and neck, liver or kidney cancer. The chain is made from TRBV27 and TRBJ2-1, with TRBD2 matching 8 junction bases. CDR3 region: CASSSQREPSYNEQFF. The nucleotide sequence is TGTGCCAGCAGTTCCCAGCGGGAGCCCTCCTACAATGAGCAGTTCTTC.